Listed below are T cell receptor beta chains from one sample, sequenced in a study of T cells expressing NK-cell markers. Reprocessing the 5' RACE reads, TCRdb reports a single entry for every CDR3 protein and omits DNA. The specimen's table records under 200,000 distinct CDR3 sequences. The sequencing sample was made of blood T cells: a sorted CD56 or NKG2C T cell subset, CD4+ or CD8+ T cells, or bulk PBMC T cells (not recorded which). The receptors were gathered from a woman between 18 and 75 years old in good health. Each CDR3 is given with its conserved first and last residue. The order of the fields is J gene, V gene, CDR3 protein.

>TRBJ2-7|TRBV5-1
CASSPGDAGFIEQYF
>TRBJ2-1|TRBV12-3/TRBV12-4
CANSRGGGAVEQFF
>TRBJ2-3|TRBV5-1
CASSGGQQLTDTQYF
>TRBJ1-5|TRBV15
CATSREDSGNQPQHF
>TRBJ2-3|TRBV7-8
CASSLNLAERSTDTQYF
>TRBJ2-7|TRBV6-2/TRBV6-3
CASTQPGTPRSYEQYF
>TRBJ2-5|TRBV28
CASSQNLAGVETQYF
>TRBJ2-1|TRBV7-3
CASSLRSGGSPSKEQFF
>TRBJ2-2|TRBV29-1
CSVVPSLNTGELFF
>TRBJ1-5|TRBV20-1
CSARDFSRGNQPQHF
>TRBJ1-4|TRBV18
CASSPPTKNEKLFF
>TRBJ2-6|TRBV29-1
CSVETSGANVLTF
>TRBJ2-7|TRBV29-1
CSATRTVGEQYF
>TRBJ2-5|TRBV20-1
CSASTARETQYF
>TRBJ2-2|TRBV7-3
CASSFIGHLQTGELFF
>TRBJ1-6|TRBV6-5
CASSYRSANSPLHF
>TRBJ2-3|TRBV24-1
CATSDSGTQRISDTQYF
>TRBJ1-1|TRBV29-1
CSVEPRGREDTEAFF
>TRBJ1-1|TRBV12-3/TRBV12-4
CASSFGGRTTEAFF
>TRBJ2-7|TRBV2
CASSRDISYEQYF
>TRBJ2-1|TRBV6-5
CASSYFNRGLNEQFF
>TRBJ1-2|TRBV12-3/TRBV12-4
CASSHDRGGDGYTF
>TRBJ1-1|TRBV27
CASSRGTEAFF
>TRBJ2-3|TRBV6-1
CASSSPASGGATDTQYF
>TRBJ2-5|TRBV2
CASSERPKAGIQETQYF
>TRBJ1-3|TRBV15
CATSTRPSGNTIYF
>TRBJ2-2|TRBV6-1
CASKVRGSTGELFF
>TRBJ2-7|TRBV12-3/TRBV12-4
CASSSLGGEQYF
>TRBJ2-7|TRBV3-1
CASSQDRTGGRDEQYF
>TRBJ2-1|TRBV20-1
CSATDSNNEQFF
>TRBJ2-2|TRBV6-1
CASSKWEGTGELFF
>TRBJ2-3|TRBV29-1
CSVEEIVADTQYF
>TRBJ2-3|TRBV20-1
CSGGGNADTQYF
>TRBJ2-1|TRBV2
CASRVYNEQFF
>TRBJ2-5|TRBV5-1
CASSPIAGPGRETQYF
>TRBJ2-1|TRBV20-1
CSARLRDYHSYNEQFF
>TRBJ2-7|TRBV7-9
CASSLGGQGREEQYF
>TRBJ2-2|TRBV9
CASGEEPNTGELFF
>TRBJ2-3|TRBV5-1
CASSLVRAWGTDTQYF